Below are 10 T cell receptor beta chains sequenced from a single sample in a study of vaccination and CD4 T cells after COVID-19. The antigens these receptors bind are not known. Sequencing of cultured CD4+ T cell DNA used the Oncomine TCR Beta short-read assay. TCRdb reprocessed the PCR reads via MiXCR and lists one record per CDR3 protein. Of roughly 11,000 distinct CDR3 sequences listed, around half are singletons. The treatment here: approximately 11-day PBMC culture with coronavirus spike peptide pools or control peptides (ViraFEST assay). Sequenced sample: CD4+ T cells from blood, cultured in vitro. These receptors were taken from a human donor who had recovered from COVID-19.

This sequence joins TRBV20-1 and TRBJ1-5; D gene unclear. Per germline, CDR1 DFQATT and CDR2 SNEGSKA (reference sequence). Trimming shortened V by 3 bases and J by 7 bases, and 13 bases separated the two germline ends. The CDR3 consists of 13 residues. As DNA, the CDR3 is TGCAGTGCTAGCGTGGGAACTGGGCAGCCCCAGCATTTT. Translation: CSASVGTGQPQHF.

This clonotype was recorded a few times. This chain connects TRBV21-1 to TRBJ1-2. TRBV21-1 is designated a pseudogene. There are 12 residues in the CDR3. CDR3 DNA: TGTGCCAGCAGCAAAGTATCAGAAGGCTACACCTTC. It specifies CASSKVSEGYTF.

The J gene is TRBJ2-5, the V gene TRBV19; D could derive from TRBD1 or TRBD2 (5 bases each). The CDR3 spans 14 residues. The germline gives CDR1 LNHDA, CDR2 SQIVND (reference sequence). The ends were cut back, 7 bases at V and 2 bases at J, with 14 bases in the middle. The CDR3 here is CASTTSWGQETQYF. The CDR3 nucleotides read TGTGCCAGTACCACCTCTTGGGGGCAAGAGACCCAGTACTTC.

V is TRBV5-1 and J is TRBJ1-2; a weak D match, TRBD1 (6 bases). Per the germline V gene, CDR1 is SGHRS and CDR2 is YFSETQ. Trimming cost V 0 bases and J 2 bases, with 14 bases left between them. The CDR3 has 16 residues. The DNA of the CDR3 is TGCGCCAGCAGCTTGGAGGCCGGGGGCCGGAACTATGGCTACACCTTC. It codes for CASSLEAGGRNYGYTF.

The rearrangement joins TRBV15 to TRBJ1-5, with D possibly being TRBD1 (6 bases). V was pared by 1 base and J by 5 bases, with 15 bases between. Germline-derived CDR1 and CDR2 are LNHNV and YYDKDF (reference sequence). The CDR3 is 16 residues long. The CDR3 DNA follows: TGTGCCACCAGCAGAGTTTTCGGGGCAGGGGATCAGCCCCAGCATTTT. It yields the protein CATSRVFGAGDQPQHF.

This clonotype was observed once. The chain links TRBV6-2 or TRBV6-3 to TRBJ1-1, with D tentatively TRBD1 (6 bases). V was clipped by 6 bases and J by 7 bases, with 18 bases between them. There are 14 residues in the CDR3. The germline V gene has CDR1 MNHEY and CDR2 SVGEGT. CDR3 in DNA: TGTGCCAGCAGGGGGTGGGGGGCTGGTGTTGAAGCTTTCTTT. It specifies CASRGWGAGVEAFF.

The J gene is TRBJ2-1, the V gene TRBV10-1; 16 nucleotides align to TRBD2. Germline CDR1 WNHNN, CDR2 SYGVQD (reference sequence). Unmatched junction bases numbered 2, after V lost 0 bases and J lost 6 bases. The CDR3 loop spans 17 amino acids. CDR3 DNA sequence: TGCGCCAGCAGTGAGTCGGGACTAGCGGGGGGGGGCAATGAGCAGTTCTTC. Protein product: CASSESGLAGGGNEQFF.

This rearrangement joins TRBV20-1 to TRBJ2-3; the match to TRBD2 covers 12 bases. With V trimmed by 3 bases and J by 4 bases, 11 bases remained unmatched. Per germline, CDR1 DFQATT and CDR2 SNEGSKA (reference sequence). The CDR3 sequence is 17 residues long. The CDR3 coding sequence is TGCAGTGCTAGCCCTAGCGGGGGGGCCGGAATATCAGATACGCAGTATTTT. This encodes CSASPSGGAGISDTQYF.

This chain joins TRBV6-1 and TRBJ2-2; 10 nucleotides match TRBD2. V was clipped by 6 bases and J by 6 bases; unmatched bases: 4. CDR1 is MNHNS, CDR2 SASEGT, per germline. CDR3 length equals 14 residues. For the CDR3, the DNA is TGTGCCAGCAGCCGAGCGGGGGGGGCCGGGGAGCTGTTTTTT. This encodes CASSRAGGAGELFF.

The chain is built from TRBV11-2 and TRBJ1-2; the D gene is possibly TRBD1 (5 bases). Germline V gene sequence: CDR1 SGHAT, CDR2 FQNNGV. Trimming shortened V by 5 bases and J by 3 bases, and 16 bases separated the two germline ends. This CDR3 is 15 amino acids long. CDR3 DNA sequence: TGTGCCAGCAGCCCCCGTTGGGGGGACGACTATGGCTACACCTTC. It codes for CASSPRWGDDYGYTF. Together with reference TRBV11-2 and TRBJ1-2, the CDR3 gives the full variable domain: EAGVAQSPRYKIIEKRQSVAFWCNPISGHATLYWYQQILGQGPKLLIQFQNNGVVDDSQLPKDRFSAERLKGVDSTLKIQPAKLEDSAVYLCASSPRWGDDYGYTFGSGTRLTVV.